This T cell receptor beta chain came from a study of long-term antiretroviral therapy in people with HIV. Survey-level immunoSEQ v3.0 assays were run. Repertoires were generated with immunoSEQ multiplex PCR, while TCRdb's copy carries only in-frame clones and drops some. The data hold over 15,000 clones, with 77% observed a single time. Germline V lookup: CDR1 SGHNT, CDR2 YYREEE (reference sequence). Trimming at V came to 4 bases and at J to 3 bases, leaving 6 bases not matched to a gene. This CDR3 has 16 residues. The V and J genes are TRBV5-4 and TRBJ2-1, with 11 bases matching TRBD2. The receptor's source is a man aged 35-49 years with HIV. The sequencing here drew on unsorted PBMCs, taken 2.1 years after starting antiretroviral therapy. Here the CDR3 DNA reads TGTGCCAGCAGCGCTTCCCTAGCGGGGGGCTACAATGAGCAGTTCTTC. Translating it yields CASSASLAGGYNEQFF.